This T cell receptor (beta chain) is from a study of T cell responses to AZD1222 COVID-19 vaccine. This clone has only a few counts. The antigen is unknown. Germline V CDR1 and CDR2: SGHAT, FQNNGV. The CDR3 sequence is 15 residues long. With V trimmed by 4 bases and J by 4 bases, 6 bases remained unmatched. TCRdb's table, derived via immunoSEQ multiplex PCR, lists solely in-frame clones and lacks some. The data contain 150,000 to 200,000 clones, about 87% of them seen just once; the ten biggest clones take up less than 3%. Study-wide points: Researchers took repertoire samples only after the peak T cell response had come. Possibly, clonal diversity was underestimated; donors were largely white British and included more females. Baseline testing showed seropositivity in only 6 or 7 AZD1222 recipients. The breadth and depth of Spike-specific TCRs increased once two AZD1222 doses had been given.

The chain couples TRBV11-2 to TRBJ2-1; 8 nucleotides align to TRBD2. This TCR was recovered from an adult in good health. The starting material was peripheral blood, obtained on day 0 of MenACWY control vaccination. CDR3: CASSYLAGSYNEQFF. The CDR3 coding sequence is TGTGCCAGCAGCTACTTAGCGGGGTCATACAATGAGCAGTTCTTC.